These 27 T cell receptor beta chains share one sample of origin, sequenced in a study of OX40 agonist ivuxolimab in advanced cancers. TCRdb's table, derived via immunoSEQ multiplex PCR, lists solely in-frame clones and lacks some. The sample lists around 31,000 clones; about 90% were seen once. The input for sequencing was CD4+ or CD8+ T cells sorted from blood, taken in a trial of the OX40 agonist ivuxolimab. The receptors stem from an adult with an advanced solid tumor such as melanoma, head and neck, liver or kidney cancer.

This chain links TRBV29-1 with TRBJ2-1; a weak D match, TRBD1 (5 bases). This CDR3 is built from 13 residues. CDR1 and CDR2 (germline): SQVTM, ANQGSEA. Trimming cost V 6 bases and J 2 bases, with 11 bases left between them. The CDR3 DNA reads as TGCAGCGTCACAGGTGGCACCTACAATGAGCAGTTCTTC. This codes for CSVTGGTYNEQFF.

The rearrangement joins TRBV7-9 to TRBJ1-1, with D tentatively TRBD1 (5 bases). Trimming stripped 6 bases from V and 2 bases from J, with 19 bases between. Germline loops: CDR1 SEHNR, CDR2 FQNEAQ (reference sequence). This CDR3 is built from 16 residues. The CDR3 loop is CASRNKLDGGNTEAFF. The DNA of the CDR3 is TGTGCCAGCAGAAATAAATTGGACGGGGGAAACACTGAAGCTTTCTTT.

The rearrangement uses TRBV6-5 and TRBJ2-7; 7 bases align to TRBD1. The CDR3 consists of 13 residues. Trimming cost V 2 bases and J 7 bases; bases outside gene matches: 5. Germline loops: CDR1 MNHEY, CDR2 SVGAGI. The CDR3 nucleotides are TGTGCCAGCAGTTACACCGGGACAGCAGAGCAGTACTTC. It yields the protein CASSYTGTAEQYF.

The rearrangement joins TRBV28 to TRBJ2-7; 12 nucleotides agree with TRBD1. The CDR3 is made up of 16 amino acids. Germline CDR1 and CDR2: MDHEN and SYDVKM. V lost 6 bases, J lost 6 bases, and 12 bases stayed unmatched. The CDR3 spells CASRETGTGGIFEQYF. CDR3 sequence (DNA): TGTGCCAGCAGGGAGACCGGGACAGGGGGCATTTTCGAGCAGTACTTC.

The rearrangement uses TRBV28 and TRBJ1-5, with 7 bases aligning to TRBD1. This CDR3 region has 14 residues. CDR1 and CDR2 (germline): MDHEN, SYDVKM. The V segment lost 8 bases and the J segment 6 bases; nucleotides outside the gene matches: 10. CDR3 nucleotide sequence: TGTGCCAGCGGGTCGGGACAGATGATTCAGCCCCAGCATTTT. It specifies CASGSGQMIQPQHF.

This chain joins TRBV19 and TRBJ1-5; D is ambiguous. Trimming removed 10 bases at V and 9 bases at J, with 16 bases between. Germline CDR1 LNHDA, CDR2 SQIVND (reference sequence). There are 12 residues in the CDR3. CDR3 nucleotides: TGTGCCACCAGAAGTGCTGCCGGGCCCCAGCATTTT. Amino acid sequence: CATRSAAGPQHF.

The CDR3 reads CASRDQDWAYEQFF. The DNA of the CDR3 is TGTGCCAGCAGGGATCAGGATTGGGCATATGAGCAGTTCTTC. The rearrangement links TRBV2 to TRBJ2-1; no clear D gene. The CDR3 has 14 amino acids. The germline CDR1 and CDR2 sequences are SNHLY and FYNNEI. Trimming took 6 bases from V and 8 from J, leaving 17 bases between them.

The chain's CDR3 is CASRRGPEQYV. The DNA for the CDR3 is TGTGCCAGCAGGAGGGGGCCCGAGCAGTACGTC. V usage is TRBV27 and J usage is TRBJ2-7; 7 positions agree with TRBD1. This CDR3 is 11 amino acids long. V dropped 6 bases and J dropped 6; count of bases not matched to a gene: 2. Germline V gene lookup returns CDR1 MNHEY and CDR2 SMNVEV (reference sequence).

V usage is TRBV27 and J usage is TRBJ2-7, with TRBD1 matching over 9 bases. Trimming took 4 bases from V and 3 from J; bases not matched to a gene: 7. The CDR3 spans 15 residues. Germline V gene data show CDR1 as MNHEY and CDR2 as SMNVEV (reference sequence). The CDR3 reads CASSSSTGGFYEQYF. CDR3 bases: TGTGCCAGCAGTTCGTCGACAGGGGGTTTCTACGAGCAGTACTTC.

This sequence joins TRBV29-1 and TRBJ2-1; D not resolved. CDR1 is SQVTM, CDR2 ANQGSEA, per germline. The germline V and J ends were trimmed by 2 bases and 1 base, with 9 bases remaining between them. The CDR3 length is 14 residues. CDR3 region: CSVESRFSYNEQFF. CDR3 sequence (DNA): TGCAGCGTTGAATCCAGGTTTTCCTACAATGAGCAGTTCTTC.

The chain combines TRBV27 with TRBJ1-4; D uncertain. There are 14 residues in the CDR3. With 3 bases removed from V and 6 bases from J, the gap between germline ends came to 11 bases. From germline, CDR1 is MNHEY and CDR2 SMNVEV (reference sequence). Written as DNA, the CDR3 is TGTGCCAGCAGTTTCGGGCTGGCGGATGAAAAACTGTTTTTT. This sequence encodes CASSFGLADEKLFF.

This clone was detected only once. The rearrangement joins TRBV6-5 to TRBJ2-2; D possibly corresponds to TRBD2 (5 bases). The CDR3 sequence is 12 residues long. V was cut by 5 bases and J by 13 bases, with 14 bases left in between. Germline CDR1 is MNHEY and CDR2 is SVGAGI. The CDR3: CASSTSTGGLFF. The CDR3 DNA is TGTGCCAGCAGTACCTCGACTGGAGGGCTGTTTTTT.

This clone was seen once. The rearrangement joins TRBV6-1 to TRBJ1-5, with a weak D call TRBD1 (6 bases). The germline CDR1 and CDR2 sequences are MNHNS and SASEGT. V gave up 3 bases and J gave up 5 bases, with 17 bases separating them. CDR3 length: 16 amino acids. CDR3 residues: CASSDLAGGPHQPQHF. The CDR3 DNA sequence: TGTGCCAGCAGTGACCTGGCCGGGGGCCCCCATCAGCCCCAGCATTTT.

In this sample, this clone turned up once. V and J are TRBV4-2 and TRBJ2-1; 11 positions agree with TRBD2. There are 17 residues in the CDR3. Per the germline V gene, CDR1 is LGHNA and CDR2 is YNFKEQ. V shed 4 bases and J 8 bases; nucleotides not matched to a gene: 13. CDR3 bases: TGTGCCAGCAGCCCGAGCACTAGCGGGAGTGTTCGGGATGAGCAGTTCTTC. This codes for CASSPSTSGSVRDEQFF.

This sequence joins TRBV6-5 and TRBJ2-5, with TRBD2 matching 11 bases. V lost 7 bases and J lost 2; bases outside the gene matches: 6. This CDR3 spans 15 amino acids. Germline CDR1 is MNHEY and CDR2 is SVGAGI. CDR3 in DNA: TGTGCCAGCACCCAGACTAGCGGGATTCAAGAGACCCAGTACTTC. Translating it yields CASTQTSGIQETQYF.

The chain joins TRBV27 to TRBJ2-3; a possible D gene is TRBD1 (6 bases). Trimming removed 4 bases at V and 6 bases at J, with 11 bases between. Germline CDR1 is MNHEY and CDR2 is SMNVEV (reference sequence). This CDR3 contains 13 residues. DNA for the CDR3: TGTGCCAGCAGTTCAGGGGCTCGGGATACGCAGTATTTT. It specifies CASSSGARDTQYF.

The rearrangement joins TRBV9 to TRBJ1-1; D uncertain. This CDR3 spans 12 amino acids. In germline, CDR1 is SGDLS, CDR2 YYNGEE. V lost 3 bases to trimming and J lost 8 bases, with 11 bases between them. CDR3 in amino acids: CASSATGEEAFF. CDR3 nucleotides: TGTGCCAGCAGCGCCACCGGAGAAGAAGCTTTCTTT.

CDR3 residues: CASSLAKNTEAFF. The CDR3 DNA follows: TGTGCCAGCAGCTTGGCTAAGAACACTGAAGCTTTCTTT. V gene TRBV5-5 combines with J gene TRBJ1-1, with D uncertain. The CDR3 totals 13 residues. Trimming cost V 0 bases and J 1 base, with 4 bases left between them. Germline CDR1 is SGHKS and CDR2 is YYEKEE (reference sequence). Variable domain in full (rest from reference TRBV5-5 and TRBJ1-1): DAGVTQSPTHLIKTRGQQVTLRCSPISGHKSVSWYQQVLGQGPQFIFQYYEKEERGRGNFPDRFSARQFPNYSSELNVNALLLGDSALYLCASSLAKNTEAFFGQGTRLTVV.

The V call is TRBV4-1, the J call TRBJ1-1; D call uncertain. The germline gives CDR1 MGHRA, CDR2 YSYEKL. This CDR3 has 15 residues. Trimming took 1 base from V and 2 from J, leaving 11 bases between them. CDR3 nucleotides: TGCGCCAGCAGCCAAGCGAGAGGCTTAAACACTGAAGCTTTCTTT. Amino acids: CASSQARGLNTEAFF.

The V call is TRBV15, the J call TRBJ2-1; 10 positions agree with TRBD2. The CDR3 sequence is 15 residues long. V shed 8 bases and J 9 bases; nucleotides not matched to a gene: 13. Per germline, CDR1 LNHNV and CDR2 YYDKDF (reference sequence). The chain's CDR3 is CATGLYSGGPGEQFF. In nucleotides, the CDR3 is TGTGCCACCGGACTTTATAGCGGGGGGCCGGGTGAGCAGTTCTTC.

This chain joins TRBV18 and TRBJ2-5; D is uncertain. This CDR3 comprises 16 residues. CDR1 is KGHSH and CDR2 is LQKENI in the germline V gene. V gave up 4 bases and J gave up 4 bases, with 19 bases separating them. CDR3 region: CASSLLNYFPGETQYF. Written as DNA, the CDR3 is TGTGCCAGCTCACTTCTAAATTACTTTCCGGGAGAGACCCAGTACTTC.

This clone was observed a single time. The chain couples TRBV29-1 to TRBJ1-2; possible D gene TRBD1, 6 bases. The germline V and J ends were trimmed by 5 bases and 6 bases, with 10 bases remaining between them. The CDR3 extends over 11 amino acids. The germline V gene has CDR1 SQVTM and CDR2 ANQGSEA. In DNA form, the CDR3 reads TGCAGCGTTCCGGGACAAAATGGCTACACCTTC. Its protein product is CSVPGQNGYTF.

V usage is TRBV7-3 and J usage is TRBJ2-3; a possible D gene is TRBD1 (5 bases). In germline, CDR1 is SGHTA, CDR2 FQGTGA. With 5 bases removed from V and 4 bases from J, the gap between germline ends came to 13 bases. The CDR3 runs 14 residues. CDR3: CASSLRAGSDTQYF. Written as DNA, the CDR3 is TGTGCCAGCAGCCTCAGGGCCGGGTCAGATACGCAGTATTTT. Full variable domain (missing parts from reference TRBV7-3 and TRBJ2-3): GAGVSQTPSNKVTEKGKYVELRCDPISGHTALYWYRQSLGQGPEFLIYFQGTGAADDSGLPNDRFFAVRPEGSVSTLKIQRTERGDSAVYLCASSLRAGSDTQYFGPGTRLTVL.

This clone was found once. The chain is built from TRBV19 and TRBJ2-6, with D hard to call. The V end lost 5 bases, the J end lost 1 base, and 9 bases lay between the germline ends. This CDR3 is 15 amino acids long. The germline gives CDR1 LNHDA, CDR2 SQIVND (reference sequence). CDR3 region: CASSGLYSGANVLTF. CDR3 nucleotide sequence: TGTGCCAGTAGTGGGTTATATTCTGGGGCCAACGTCCTGACTTTC.

The V and J genes are TRBV9 and TRBJ2-1; a weak D match, TRBD2 (6 bases). Looked up from germline, CDR1 is SGDLS and CDR2 is YYNGEE. The V gene lost 4 bases and the J gene lost 0 bases, with 17 bases spanning the gap. The CDR3 has 17 amino acids. The CDR3 spells CASSLPPSESSYNEQFF. The CDR3 DNA reads TGTGCCAGCAGCCTTCCTCCTAGCGAAAGCTCCTACAATGAGCAGTTCTTC.

The rearrangement joins TRBV19 to TRBJ2-7, with D possibly TRBD1 on 5 matching bases. The CDR3 is 15 residues long. Trimming pared 1 base from V and 2 bases from J, leaving 12 bases between. Germline CDR1 is LNHDA and CDR2 is SQIVND (reference sequence). The CDR3 nucleotides are TGTGCCAGTAGTATAGTAGCAGGGTCCCCCTACGAGCAGTACTTC. It translates to CASSIVAGSPYEQYF.

The J gene is TRBJ1-6, the V gene TRBV15, with 7 bases identical to TRBD1. The V gene end was trimmed by 4 bases and the J gene end by 1 base; junction bases not matched to a gene: 7. Germline lookup yields CDR1 LNHNV and CDR2 YYDKDF (reference sequence). CDR3 length: 17 residues. This CDR3 reads CATSTHQTGSYNSPLHF. The CDR3 DNA follows: TGTGCCACCAGCACCCACCAGACAGGGTCCTATAATTCACCCCTCCACTTT.